Shown below are 7 T cell receptor beta chains from a single sample sequenced in a study of blood T cell repertoires in COVID-19. Sequencing used immunoSEQ multiplex PCR; TCRdb keeps in-frame clones, though not all of them. Of about 45,000 clones in the sample, 80% were seen once. Sequenced material: peripheral blood. Source of these receptors: a man in his 70s with acute or convalescent COVID-19.

The rearrangement links TRBV5-4 to TRBJ1-2, with TRBD1 matching over 7 bases. V was clipped by 4 bases and J by 4 bases; unmatched bases: 4. CDR1 is SGHNT, CDR2 YYREEE, per germline (reference sequence). The CDR3 runs to 13 residues. Written as DNA, the CDR3 is TGTGCCAGCAGCGCCCCAGGGGGCTATGGCTACACCTTC. Its translation: CASSAPGGYGYTF.

Only one count was recorded for this clone. This chain joins TRBV7-3 and TRBJ1-1, with D perhaps TRBD1 (6 bases). The CDR3 length is 14 residues. V gave up 1 base and J gave up 5 bases, with 11 bases separating them. Per the germline V gene, CDR1 is SGHTA and CDR2 is FQGTGA. CDR3 nucleotides: TGTGCCAGCAGCTTAAACAGGGAGGGGACTGAAGCTTTCTTT. It codes for CASSLNREGTEAFF.

V is TRBV5-5 and J is TRBJ1-5, with unresolved D. This CDR3 is built from 16 residues. From germline, CDR1 is SGHKS and CDR2 YYEKEE (reference sequence). V lost 1 base and J 6 bases, leaving 17 bases between the germline ends. The CDR3 DNA sequence: TGTGCCAGCAGCTTGAAGTTGTGGCAGGCCCCTCAGCCCCAGCATTTT. This sequence encodes CASSLKLWQAPQPQHF.

This clone has a handful of counts. The chain is built from TRBV5-6 and TRBJ1-1; TRBD1 agrees at 9 bases. V dropped 1 base and J dropped 2; count of bases not matched to a gene: 0. The CDR3 consists of 14 residues. Germline CDR1 reads SGHDT; CDR2 reads YYEEEE. The CDR3 region is CASSLTGGNTEAFF. CDR3 DNA sequence: TGTGCCAGCAGCTTGACAGGGGGCAACACTGAAGCTTTCTTT.

The J gene is TRBJ1-1, the V gene TRBV11-2, with 7 bases matching TRBD1. The V gene's germline CDR1 is SGHAT and CDR2 FQNNGV. This CDR3 spans 15 amino acids. V lost 5 bases and J lost 4; bases outside the gene matches: 10. CDR3 protein: CASSGERTGSTEAFF. In DNA form, the CDR3 reads TGTGCCAGCAGCGGCGAGAGGACAGGTTCCACTGAAGCTTTCTTT.

This chain connects TRBV6-4 to TRBJ1-6; the match to TRBD1 covers 9 bases. The germline CDR1 and CDR2 sequences are MRHNA and SNTAGT. V lost 3 bases to trimming and J lost 9 bases; unmatched junction nucleotides: 3. The CDR3 covers 14 residues. This chain's CDR3 is CASSEGTGLSPLHF. In DNA, the CDR3 is TGTGCCAGCAGTGAGGGGACAGGGCTTTCACCCCTCCACTTT.

V gene TRBV5-1 combines with J gene TRBJ2-5, with D possibly matching TRBD1 (6 bases). V was shortened by 2 bases and J by 6 bases, with 14 bases between the two germline ends. Germline values: CDR1 SGHRS, CDR2 YFSETQ. This CDR3 is 14 amino acids long. The CDR3 DNA reads as TGCGCCAGCAGCTTACCCGCAGGGGCCAAGACCCAGTACTTC. Its translation is CASSLPAGAKTQYF.